The clone carrying this T cell receptor (delta chain) is medium-sized by share. Antigen unknown. Only one base separates this from a far larger clonotype, so it likely reflects a read error. This entry comes from a study of gamma delta lymphoproliferative disorders and STAT genes. Sequencing used genomic DNA taken from PBMCs of patients and controls. Germline trimming cut 5 bases from V and 0 bases from J; bases unmatched to any gene: 10. This CDR3 has 16 amino acids. Looked up from germline, CDR1 is GEAIGNYY and CDR2 is EKD. TCRdb fed the multiplex PCR reads to CATT. The sample lists 1,000 to 1,200 delta-chain clones; approximately 2.5% were seen once. Study observations and caveats: Control T cells likely spanned varied maturation stages, whereas leukemic cells were skewed toward terminal effectors.

The sample was blood. The gene calls are TRDV2 and TRDJ1; 8 bases fit TRDD3. The receptor comes from a human donor in good health. The CDR3, as DNA: TGTGCCTGTGGCACGGCCTGGGGGAACCACACCGATAAACTCATCTTT. It yields the protein CACGTAWGNHTDKLIF.